One and the same sample provided the 9 T cell receptor beta chains below, sequenced in a study of vaccination and CD4 T cells after COVID-19. The antigens for these receptors are not known. Sequencing of the DNA from cultured CD4+ T cells was carried out with the Oncomine TCR Beta short-read assay. TCRdb used MiXCR to reprocess the PCR reads, holding one entry per CDR3 protein. The profile shows just under 20,000 distinct CDR3 sequences, under 80% of them singletons. Regarding treatment: roughly 10-day PBMC culture with coronavirus spike peptide pools or control peptides (ViraFEST assay). Sequenced material: CD4+ T cells from blood, cultured in vitro. Receptors were obtained from a human donor who had recovered from COVID-19.

V gene TRBV7-6 combines with J gene TRBJ2-7; 8 nucleotides line up with TRBD1. V dropped 3 bases and J dropped 0; count of bases not matched to a gene: 4. The germline CDR1 and CDR2 sequences are SGHVS and FNYEAQ. The CDR3 is 15 amino acids. The CDR3, as DNA: TGTGCCAGCAGCTTTGACAGGGGAGGCTCCTACGAGCAGTACTTC. Translating it yields CASSFDRGGSYEQYF.

This sequence joins TRBV5-1 and TRBJ1-2; D is unclear. The germline CDR1 and CDR2 sequences are SGHRS and YFSETQ. V lost 0 bases and J lost 4, with 10 bases in between. The CDR3 runs 14 residues. CDR3 sequence reads: CASSLEGVVYGYTF. The CDR3 coding sequence is TGCGCCAGCAGCTTGGAAGGCGTGGTCTATGGCTACACCTTC.

V usage is TRBV7-2 and J usage is TRBJ2-3; D unclear. From germline, CDR1 is SGHTA and CDR2 FQGNSA. CDR3 length: 15 amino acids. Trimming stripped 0 bases from V and 6 bases from J, with 13 bases between. The CDR3: CASSLARRPGDTQYF. The CDR3 bases are TGTGCCAGCAGCTTAGCGCGACGACCTGGGGATACGCAGTATTTT. Variable domain in full (rest from reference TRBV7-2 and TRBJ2-3): GAGVSQSPSNKVTEKGKDVELRCDPISGHTALYWYRQSLGQGLEFLIYFQGNSAPDKSGLPSDRFSAERTGGSVSTLTIQRTQQEDSAVYLCASSLARRPGDTQYFGPGTRLTVL.

The rearrangement joins TRBV19 to TRBJ2-1; the match to TRBD2 covers 12 bases. CDR3 length equals 16 residues. V was clipped by 3 bases and J by 9 bases; unmatched bases: 9. The germline CDR1 and CDR2 sequences are LNHDA and SQIVND (reference sequence). The CDR3 loop is CASSIPGLAGRVEQFF. DNA of the CDR3: TGTGCCAGTAGTATCCCCGGACTAGCGGGAAGGGTTGAGCAGTTCTTC. The full variable domain, completed using reference TRBV19 and TRBJ2-1, is DGGITQSPKYLFRKEGQNVTLSCEQNLNHDAMYWYRQDPGQGLRLIYYSQIVNDFQKGDIAEGYSVSREKKESFPLTVTSAQKNPTAFYLCASSIPGLAGRVEQFFGPGTRLTVL.

This clonotype was observed a handful of times. The chain employs TRBV7-8 and TRBJ1-5; maybe TRBD1 (5 bases). The CDR3 is made up of 13 amino acids. Germline-derived CDR1 and CDR2 are SGHVS and FQNEAQ. V was cut by 4 bases and J by 1 base, with 5 bases left in between. The CDR3 sequence: CASSWGSNQPQHF. The CDR3 bases are TGTGCCAGCAGCTGGGGGAGCAATCAGCCCCAGCATTTT. The full variable domain, rest sourced from reference TRBV7-8 and TRBJ1-5, is GAGVSQSPRYKVAKRGQDVALRCDPISGHVSLFWYQQALGQGPEFLTYFQNEAQLDKSGLPSDRFFAERPEGSVSTLKIQRTQQEDSAVYLCASSWGSNQPQHFGDGTRLSIL.

This clonotype was observed once. The V and J genes are TRBV5-4 and TRBJ1-2; TRBD1 might be the D (5 bases). Per the germline V gene, CDR1 is SGHNT and CDR2 is YYREEE (reference sequence). The CDR3 has 13 amino acids. V dropped 0 bases and J dropped 7 bases, with 10 bases sitting between them. The CDR3 here is CASSLEGYTGYTF. As DNA, the CDR3 is TGTGCCAGCAGCTTGGAGGGGTATACTGGCTACACCTTC.

The J gene is TRBJ1-6, the V gene TRBV7-9, with D perhaps matching TRBD1 (5 bases). Trimming took 7 bases from V and 7 from J, leaving 17 bases between them. The CDR3 contains 15 residues. Per the germline V gene, CDR1 is SEHNR and CDR2 is FQNEAQ (reference sequence). This CDR3 is CASTLGGSGNSPLHF. The CDR3 nucleotides read TGTGCCAGCACCTTGGGGGGTAGCGGGAATTCACCCCTCCACTTT.

The chain carries TRBV10-2 and TRBJ2-7; TRBD2 is a possible D gene (6 bases). Per the germline V gene, CDR1 is WSHSY and CDR2 is SAAADI. This CDR3 comprises 15 residues. The V and J ends lost 2 bases and 2 bases respectively, with 13 bases between them. Here the CDR3 reads CASSEELAVTYEQYF. For the CDR3, the DNA is TGCGCCAGCAGTGAGGAACTAGCTGTCACCTACGAGCAGTACTTC.

In its sample, this clonotype was seen a few times. The chain uses TRBV30 and TRBJ2-7; 8 bases align to TRBD2. This CDR3 is built from 13 residues. J gave up 3 bases and V 4 bases, and 5 bases lay outside the gene matches. From germline, CDR1 is GTSNPN and CDR2 SVGIG (reference sequence). The CDR3 bases are TGTGCCTGGATTCCGAGCGGGAGCTACGAGCAGTACTTC. Amino acid sequence: CAWIPSGSYEQYF.